Sequencing of this T cell receptor (beta chain) was carried out in a study of post-analysis software for immune sequencing data. Study-wide results and limits: Patients carried 4 or 5 TRBV segments more frequently than controls did, and TRBV5-6, TRBV5-1 and TRBV20-1 were among them.

cDNA libraries of TCR beta carried unique molecular identifiers. TCRdb reanalysed the PCR reads using MiXCR and keeps one entry per CDR3 protein. The sample yields roughly 570,000 distinct CDR3 sequences, 30% to 40% seen once. The CDR3 contains 16 residues. With V trimmed by 0 bases and J by 1 base, 2 bases remained unmatched. CDR1 and CDR2 from the germline V gene are MGHRA and YSYEKL. A remark on this clonotype: Its antigen is unidentified.

This clonotype originated in a girl under 18 with multiple sclerosis. Sequencing was carried out using blood. V usage is TRBV4-1 and J usage is TRBJ2-5; TRBD2 matches at 10 bases. The CDR3 region has the DNA TGCGCCAGCAGCCAAGAAAGCGGGGGGGCCCAAGAGACCCAGTACTTC. This translates into CASSQESGGAQETQYF.